The sequence of this T cell receptor beta chain was determined in a study of blood T cell repertoires in COVID-19 (dated by TCRdb to 2020 to 2022). Background on the whole study: Recovered participants in ImmuneRACE Cohort 3 were defined as having two consecutive negative NP/OP PCR tests, clearance from a healthcare professional, or resolution of symptoms. Samples covering the acute and convalescent phases of COVID-19 were provided by collaborators in the United States, Italy and Spain. The material from the prospective study consisted of cDNA or gDNA derived from T cells, B-cell-depleted T cells, or PBMCs. Deeply sampled blood TCRbeta repertoires from subjects exposed to, actively infected with, or recovered from COVID-19 were included in the dataset. The repertoires were made available in a free public database intended to serve as a resource for research on the immune response to SARS-CoV-2. Samples were obtained from the ongoing ImmuneRACE study (first 160 participants) and from some 1,300 subjects provided by 6 global collaborators. The sample metadata nearly always contained a de-identified subject ID, COVID-19 status, age in years and sex. Where available, HLA class I and class II types were obtained from metadata supplied by the sample provider rather than from assay-based typing. Results and caveats for the whole study, not just this receptor: The quantity of clinical and demographic metadata differed by source and by participant and was supplied without curation.

Concerning this clone: The target of this receptor is not known. No clone much larger than this one lies a single base away; base qualities are absent.

In the prospective study, participants were roughly 18 to 90 years old, resided in 25 or so geographic areas of the United States, and were enrolled through a virtual design. To assign participants to cohorts, the prospective study relied on clinical history that participants themselves reported in a screening survey and a study questionnaire. In the prospective study, whole blood, serum and a nasopharyngeal or oropharyngeal swab were collected from each participant by mobile phlebotomists. Additional blood draws and questionnaires over an approximately two-month period could optionally be provided by prospective study participants. Before DNA extraction, blood samples from the prospective study were shipped at room temperature or frozen. Trimming takes 5 bases from V and 5 bases from J, and the germline ends sit 12 bases apart. CDR1 and CDR2, per the germline V gene, are SGHVS and FNYEAQ. Its CDR3 holds 13 amino acids, cysteine through phenylalanine. The retained sequence is limited to the CDR3, 39 bases, with the frame set at the first base.

The immunoSEQ Assay, a bias-controlled multiplex PCR, was used to amplify TCRbeta CDR3 regions from genomic DNA. The paper's data handling went like this. Nucleated cell counts per sample were estimated from amplification of reference gene primers within the assay. To quantify the absolute abundance of each unique TCRbeta CDR3 rearrangement, sequence reads were collapsed and filtered. For each sample, productive Simpson clonality was calculated as the square root of Simpson's diversity index over productive rearrangements. TCRdb's version of the immuneACCESS table is confined to in-frame rearrangements and falls short of the full clone set. An unresolved V gene accounts for under half of the shortfall where checked; the remainder is of unknown origin. That table gives V, J and clone size, and the DNA gave D and trimming. In all, the sample holds about 210,000 clones, and over 75% of those were seen once. The ten top clones hold roughly 7.1% of the sample.

This sequence originates from a man in his thirties or forties in a cohort exposed to, infected with or recovered from COVID-19 (not recorded which). The chain employs TRBV7-6 and TRBJ2-5; D gene: possibly TRBD1, on 6 matching bases. Sequenced input: PBMCs or T cells enriched from blood (not recorded which). The DNA sequence follows: TGTGCCAGCAGCCCAATAAGGGGGGAGACCCAGTACTTC. It translates as CASSPIRGETQYF. Outside the CDR3, residues come from the reference TRBV7-6 and TRBJ2-5 proteins, so the full variable domain is: GAGVSQSPRYKVTKRGQDVALRCDPISGHVSLYWYRQALGQGPEFLTYFNYEAQQDKSGLPNDRFSAERPEGSISTLTIQRTEQRDSAMYRCASSPIRGETQYFGPGTRLLVL.